This T cell receptor (beta chain) originates from a study of blood T cell repertoires in COVID-19. Overall study context: The study drew acute and convalescent COVID-19 samples from the United States, Italy and Spain. T cells, B-cell-depleted T cells, or PBMCs supplied cDNA or gDNA.

Original methodology: From reference gene primer amplification, estimates of nucleated cell counts were derived. Assay used: immunoSEQ multiplex PCR; TCRdb lists only in-frame clones, some missing. That table furnishes V, J and clone size, whereas the DNA furnished D and trimming. Among 200,000 or so clones, 80% to 90% were seen once, and the ten largest hold 3% to 4%. The study assigned cohorts using participant-reported clinical history. Germline CDR1 reads MNHEY; CDR2 reads SVGAGI. The CDR3 spans 15 residues. Trimming took off 5 bases at V and 7 bases at J, with 17 bases between the two ends. This receptor was obtained from a woman younger than 30 in a cohort exposed to, infected with or recovered from COVID-19 (not recorded which). The chain combines TRBV6-5 with TRBJ1-4; the D gene is possibly TRBD1 (5 bases). The source material was PBMCs or T cells enriched from blood (not recorded which). The CDR3 spells CASSPSGGWSEKLFF. In DNA, the CDR3 is TGTGCCAGCAGTCCAAGCGGGGGGTGGAGTGAAAAACTGTTTTTT.